This T cell receptor (beta chain) is from a study of early T cells in non-severe SARS-CoV-2 infection. Points from the study as a whole: Anti-spike CD8 responses were favored in VDJdb matching, and private and CD4 specificities were missed.

Concerning this clonotype itself: The antigen is not known.

V was shortened by 9 bases and J by 6 bases, with 18 bases between the two germline ends. Looked up from germline, CDR1 is SNHLY and CDR2 is FYNNEI. The CDR3 is made up of 14 amino acids. Researchers tagged individual cDNA molecules with unique molecular identifiers. TCRdb redid the calling of the 5' RACE reads with MiXCR, one entry per CDR3 protein. The profile shows 55,000 to 75,000 distinct CDR3 sequences, 9.5% to 15% of them singletons. V gene TRBV2 combines with J gene TRBJ2-1; possibly TRBD2 for D (6 bases). The source material was whole blood. The receptor was isolated from an adult who was a healthcare worker with PCR-confirmed SARS-CoV-2 infection or an uninfected control (not recorded which). DNA of the CDR3: TGTGCCAGTGGAGGGGCGGGCTCCGGCAATGAGCAGTTCTTC. Residues: CASGGAGSGNEQFF.